One sample yielded the 23 T cell receptor beta chains listed below, sequenced in a study of blood T cell repertoires in COVID-19 (dated by TCRdb to 2020 to 2021). Library preparation used the immunoSEQ multiplex PCR assay. The immuneACCESS repertoire file appears here via TCRdb, limited to in-frame rearrangements. These files lack a portion of the clones; in checked studies, under half of the deficit traces to unresolved V genes, and the cause of the others is not known. Recorded for this sample are just over 150,000 clones; approximately 79% of them occurred a single time. The top ten clonotypes cover 5.5% to 7.5% of the sample. Material for sequencing was peripheral blood. The receptors originated from a woman in her thirties or forties with COVID-19, enrolled during active disease.

CDR3 sequence: CASSWAEDEKLFF. CDR3 coding DNA: TGTGCCAGCAGTTGGGCGGAGGATGAAAAACTGTTTTTT. The rearrangement joins TRBV6-5 to TRBJ1-4; D gene unclear. Trimming took off 4 bases at V and 6 bases at J, with 9 bases between the two ends. The CDR3 is 13 amino acids. Germline values: CDR1 MNHEY, CDR2 SVGAGI.

This clone was detected once. V gene TRBV18 combines with J gene TRBJ1-1, with TRBD1 matching over 7 bases. The V gene's germline CDR1 is KGHSH and CDR2 LQKENI. The V gene end was trimmed by 3 bases and the J gene end by 7 bases; junction bases not matched to a gene: 2. CDR3 size: 12 residues. CDR3 coding DNA: TGTGCCAGCTCACCCGACAGGGATGAAGCTTTCTTT. Translated, it gives CASSPDRDEAFF.

This clone turned up a few times. This sequence joins TRBV4-2 and TRBJ1-1, with unresolved D. The CDR3 loop spans 14 amino acids. Germline loops: CDR1 LGHNA, CDR2 YNFKEQ. V lost 5 bases to trimming and J lost 0 bases, with 10 bases between them. The CDR3 loop is CASSAADLNTEAFF. The CDR3, as DNA: TGTGCCAGCAGCGCGGCAGACCTGAACACTGAAGCTTTCTTT.

The chain links TRBV6-5 to TRBJ2-5; the match to TRBD1 covers 10 bases. CDR1 and CDR2 (germline): MNHEY, SVGAGI. The V gene end was trimmed by 1 base and the J gene end by 5 bases; junction bases not matched to a gene: 7. The length of the CDR3 is 16 residues. The CDR3 DNA is TGTGCCAGCAGTTACTTAAGACAGGGGGCCAGGGAGACCCAGTACTTC. Protein: CASSYLRQGARETQYF.

The V gene is TRBV2, the J gene TRBJ2-2, with TRBD1 identical over 7 bases. The J segment lost 0 bases and the V segment lost 6 bases, leaving 4 bases of the junction unmatched. CDR1 is SNHLY and CDR2 is FYNNEI in the germline V gene. There are 15 residues in the CDR3. The DNA for the CDR3 is TGTGCCAGCAGGGGGACAGTCTCGAACACCGGGGAGCTGTTTTTT. It yields the protein CASRGTVSNTGELFF.

This clone was detected once. The rearrangement joins TRBV27 to TRBJ1-2, with TRBD1 matching over 10 bases. Germline lookup yields CDR1 MNHEY and CDR2 SMNVEV (reference sequence). Trimming took 5 bases from V and 0 from J; bases not matched to a gene: 6. This CDR3 spans 16 amino acids. CDR3 nucleotides: TGTGCCAGCAGTCCGTGGACAGGGGGGACTAACTATGGCTACACCTTC. Amino acid sequence: CASSPWTGGTNYGYTF.

The chain links TRBV7-9 to TRBJ2-3; D unresolved. CDR1 is SEHNR and CDR2 is FQNEAQ in the germline V gene (reference sequence). The CDR3 is 11 amino acids. Trimming shortened V by 4 bases and J by 10 bases, and 9 bases separated the two germline ends. The CDR3 region is CASSSSEAQYF. The CDR3 nucleotides are TGTGCCAGCAGCTCCTCCGAGGCGCAGTATTTT. Looking up the rest from reference TRBV7-9 and TRBJ2-3 gives the full variable domain: DTGVSQNPRHKITKRGQNVTFRCDPISEHNRLYWYRQTLGQGPEFLTYFQNEAQLEKSRLLSDRFSAERPKGSFSTLEIQRTEQGDSAMYLCASSSSEAQYFGPGTRLTVL.

The chain joins TRBV6-5 to TRBJ1-2, with D perhaps TRBD1 (5 bases). Trimming pared 8 bases from V and 4 bases from J, leaving 17 bases between. The length of the CDR3 is 14 residues. CDR1 and CDR2 (germline): MNHEY, SVGAGI. The CDR3 is CASGGATSRYGYTF. DNA for the CDR3: TGTGCCAGCGGAGGGGCTACATCACGCTATGGCTACACCTTC.

Comment on this clone: In the same sample, other DNA sequences code for this CDR3. The rearrangement links TRBV12-3 or TRBV12-4 to TRBJ2-7; 8 bases fit TRBD1. The CDR3 contains 13 residues. Germline trimming cut 5 bases from V and 2 bases from J; bases unmatched to any gene: 2. The CDR3 DNA follows: TGTGCCAGCAGTCGGACAGGGACCTACGAGCAGTACTTC. As protein: CASSRTGTYEQYF.

Note on this clone: In the same sample, other DNA sequences code for this CDR3. The CDR3 protein is CASSLTSGRTDTQYF. The CDR3 region has the DNA TGTGCCAGCAGTCTGACTAGCGGGAGAACAGATACGCAGTATTTT. The V call is TRBV28, the J call TRBJ2-3; 12 bases map to TRBD2. The CDR3 has 15 residues. From germline, CDR1 is MDHEN and CDR2 SYDVKM. Trimming at V came to 5 bases and at J to 3 bases, leaving 3 bases not matched to a gene.

The chain combines TRBV25-1 with TRBJ1-5; D perhaps matches TRBD1 (5 bases). This CDR3 comprises 13 residues. Deletions cut 6 bases from V and 7 bases from J, with 13 bases between. Germline assignment: CDR1 MGHDK and CDR2 SYGVNS. The CDR3 is CASRAREYQPQHF. CDR3 nucleotide sequence: TGTGCCAGCAGAGCCAGGGAATACCAGCCCCAGCATTTT.

The gene calls are TRBV12-3 or TRBV12-4 and TRBJ2-1; the D gene is possibly TRBD1 (5 bases). Between the trimmed V and J ends, which lost 2 bases and 9 bases, there was a span of 5 bases. CDR3 length: 11 amino acids. In DNA form, the CDR3 reads TGTGCCAGCAGTTTAAGGGGTGAGCAGTTCTTC. It translates to CASSLRGEQFF.

The V gene is TRBV5-1, the J gene TRBJ2-7; D possibly corresponds to TRBD2 (5 bases). V lost 5 bases and J 3 bases, leaving 9 bases between the germline ends. Germline lookup yields CDR1 SGHRS and CDR2 YFSETQ. The length of the CDR3 is 12 residues. Here the CDR3 reads CASREDFYEQYF. The CDR3 nucleotides read TGCGCCAGCAGGGAGGACTTCTACGAGCAGTACTTC.

The chain joins TRBV10-1 to TRBJ1-1; 7 bases are shared with TRBD1. Unmatched junction bases numbered 6, after V lost 0 bases and J lost 2 bases. The CDR3 consists of 16 residues. CDR1 and CDR2 (germline): WNHNN, SYGVQD (reference sequence). The CDR3 DNA sequence: TGCGCCAGCAGTGAGTCGACTCGGACAGGAAACACTGAAGCTTTCTTT. Protein product: CASSESTRTGNTEAFF.

In its sample, this clone was seen a few times. The rearrangement links TRBV27 to TRBJ1-1; a weak D match, TRBD1 (5 bases). CDR3 size: 15 residues. Germline-derived CDR1 and CDR2 are MNHEY and SMNVEV (reference sequence). This CDR3 is CASLSWGGTNTEAFF. The CDR3, as DNA: TGTGCTTCCCTGTCGTGGGGCGGTACGAACACTGAAGCTTTCTTT.

The chain couples TRBV30 to TRBJ1-3; D is perhaps TRBD1 (6 bases). V shed 2 bases and J shed 7 bases, with 15 bases lying between them. The CDR3 covers 14 residues. Germline V CDR1 and CDR2: GTSNPN, SVGIG (reference sequence). CDR3 loop: CAWSPRDRMNTIYF. CDR3 bases: TGTGCCTGGAGTCCCCGAGACAGGATGAACACCATATATTTT.

J is TRBJ2-7 and V is TRBV11-2, with D maybe TRBD1 (5 bases). This CDR3 contains 15 residues. The V gene's germline CDR1 is SGHAT and CDR2 FQNNGV. V was trimmed by 1 base and J by 5 bases, leaving 15 bases between them. This CDR3 reads CASSLGLPGMNEQYV. The CDR3 DNA follows: TGTGCCAGCAGCTTAGGGCTTCCAGGGATGAACGAGCAGTACGTC.

V and J are TRBV4-2 and TRBJ1-1; D is unclear. There are 15 residues in the CDR3. The germline V gene encodes CDR1 LGHNA and CDR2 YNFKEQ. The V end lost 1 base, the J end lost 1 base, and 10 bases lay between the germline ends. DNA of the CDR3: TGTGCCAGCAGCCAAGTAGGCGGGGAGAACACTGAAGCTTTCTTT. Protein product: CASSQVGGENTEAFF.

The V and J genes are TRBV3-1 (or the pseudogene TRBV3-2) and TRBJ2-1, with TRBD2 matching over 11 bases. V shed 0 bases, J shed 9 bases, and the junction held 7 bases outside the gene matches. CDR3 size: 16 residues. The germline CDR1 and CDR2 sequences are LGHDT and YNNKEL (reference sequence). Here the CDR3 DNA reads TGTGCCAGCAGCCAAGATTCACTAGCGGGAGTTGGTGAGCAGTTCTTC. This encodes CASSQDSLAGVGEQFF.

This clone was seen just once. The chain has TRBV28 and TRBJ1-4; D is undetermined. Trimming removed 4 bases from V and 0 bases from J, with 6 bases in between. CDR1 MDHEN and CDR2 SYDVKM come from the germline V gene. CDR3 length equals 14 residues. CDR3 sequence: CASSSDSTNEKLFF. CDR3 DNA sequence: TGTGCCAGCAGTTCTGACTCAACTAATGAAAAACTGTTTTTT. Based on the CDR3 plus reference TRBV28 and TRBJ1-4, the full variable domain is DVKVTQSSRYLVKRTGEKVFLECVQDMDHENMFWYRQDPGLGLRLIYFSYDVKMKEKGDIPEGYSVSREKKERFSLILESASTNQTSMYLCASSSDSTNEKLFFGSGTQLSVL.

V and J are TRBV7-8 and TRBJ2-3, with 8 bases matching TRBD2. Germline CDR1 and CDR2: SGHVS and FQNEAQ. CDR3 size: 17 residues. The ends lost 3 bases at V and 5 bases at J; junction bases unmatched: 13. CDR3 nucleotide sequence: TGTGCCAGCAGCTTGTCGCCGGGACTAGAGAATCAAGATACGCAGTATTTT. Its translation: CASSLSPGLENQDTQYF.

This chain joins TRBV18 and TRBJ2-2; 8 bases map to TRBD2. Germline V gene lookup returns CDR1 KGHSH and CDR2 LQKENI. The ends lost 6 bases at V and 7 bases at J; junction bases unmatched: 7. The CDR3 contains 14 residues. CDR3 in amino acids: CASSGTSVGGELFF. DNA of the CDR3: TGTGCCAGCTCCGGGACTAGTGTTGGCGGGGAGCTGTTTTTT.

The chain carries TRBV3-1 (or the pseudogene TRBV3-2) and TRBJ2-7; perhaps TRBD1 as D (6 bases). This CDR3 has 15 amino acids. Germline V gene data show CDR1 as LGHDT and CDR2 as YNNKEL (reference sequence). V gave up 1 base and J gave up 2 bases, with 12 bases separating them. CDR3 in DNA: TGTGCCAGCAGCCAAGTCGCTCAGGGGACCTACGAGCAGTACTTC. It specifies CASSQVAQGTYEQYF.